This TCR beta chain is drawn from a study of post-analysis software for immune sequencing data. Overall study: Secondary progressive, relapsing-remitting and progressive-relapsing multiple sclerosis were among the included disease courses. Findings and caveats of the study: Several TRBV segments were more frequent in patients than controls; TRBV5-6, TRBV5-1 and TRBV20-1 belonged to this group. When the samples were clustered directly with F measure, those that had been prepared in the same batch showed strong co-clustering. Significantly lower normalized Chao1 diversity was seen in multiple sclerosis patients than in controls.

V lost 5 bases and J 3 bases, leaving 14 bases between the germline ends. There are 14 residues in the CDR3. Germline V gene sequence: CDR1 SGHRS, CDR2 YFSETQ. To note about this clonotype: Its target is not known.

Unique-molecular-identifier-tagged TCR beta cDNA libraries were used. The T cell input of roughly 0.95 to 11 million gave about 470,000 cDNA molecules. TCRdb recomputed calls from the PCR reads with MiXCR, one row per CDR3 protein. This table holds 650,000 to 850,000 distinct CDR3 sequences, around 53% found once. Sequencing used blood. The V and J genes are TRBV5-1 and TRBJ1-2, with a tentative D call TRBD1 (5 bases). The sequence derives from a girl between 10 and 17 years old with multiple sclerosis. CDR3 region: CASRSTVWDYGYTF. DNA of the CDR3: TGCGCCAGCAGATCGACAGTCTGGGACTATGGCTACACCTTC.